Each of the 7 T cell receptor beta chains below was sequenced from the same sample in a study of blood T cell repertoires in COVID-19. TCRdb's table, derived via immunoSEQ multiplex PCR, lists solely in-frame clones and lacks some. The sample contains approximately 350,000 clones, approximately 92% of which appear only once. Sequencing used PBMCs or T cells enriched from blood (not recorded which). Receptors originate from a man aged 18 to 35 who had recovered from COVID-19.

V gene TRBV18 combines with J gene TRBJ1-5; the D gene is possibly TRBD1 (5 bases). The CDR3 is 15 residues long. V lost 1 base to trimming and J lost 2 bases, with 9 bases between them. Germline values: CDR1 KGHSH, CDR2 LQKENI. CDR3 coding DNA: TGTGCCAGCTCACCACTCGCGGGGGGCAATCAGCCCCAGCATTTT. Protein product: CASSPLAGGNQPQHF.

The chain uses TRBV7-8 and TRBJ2-7; 9 nucleotides align to TRBD2. Looked up from germline, CDR1 is SGHVS and CDR2 is FQNEAQ. The CDR3 loop spans 16 amino acids. V lost 5 bases and J lost 2; bases outside the gene matches: 10. The CDR3 region is CASSPVGAGGTYEQYF. CDR3 coding DNA: TGTGCCAGCAGCCCCGTGGGAGCGGGAGGAACCTACGAGCAGTACTTC.

V usage is TRBV7-6 and J usage is TRBJ1-5, with D perhaps TRBD1 (5 bases). V was trimmed by 5 bases and J by 7 bases, leaving 15 bases between them. The CDR3 extends over 14 amino acids. Germline-derived CDR1 and CDR2 are SGHVS and FNYEAQ. This chain's CDR3 is CASSQNRGDQPQHF. CDR3 DNA: TGTGCCAGCAGCCAAAACCGGGGGGACCAGCCCCAGCATTTT.

This chain joins TRBV5-1 and TRBJ1-3, with 7 bases that match TRBD1. V shed 7 bases and J 0 bases; nucleotides not matched to a gene: 4. The CDR3 contains 14 residues. Germline CDR1 is SGHRS and CDR2 is YFSETQ. CDR3 DNA: TGCGCCAGCGCAAGGGACAGCTCTGGAAACACCATATATTTT. Translation: CASARDSSGNTIYF.

The rearrangement uses TRBV5-6 and TRBJ1-2; possibly TRBD1 for D (6 bases). Germline CDR1 SGHDT, CDR2 YYEEEE. The CDR3 spans 14 residues. Trimming removed 7 bases at V and 0 bases at J, with 13 bases between. In DNA, the CDR3 is TGTGCCAGCGGGTCGGCAGGGGCTAACTATGGCTACACCTTC. As protein: CASGSAGANYGYTF.

The chain has TRBV14 and TRBJ1-1; TRBD1 might be the D (5 bases). V was trimmed by 3 bases and J by 6 bases, leaving 14 bases between them. The CDR3 sequence is 14 residues long. Per germline, CDR1 SGHDN and CDR2 FVKESK. DNA of the CDR3: TGTGCCAGCAGCCAGTTGACAGCTTACCCTGAAGCTTTCTTT. Translation: CASSQLTAYPEAFF.

The genes are TRBV5-4 and TRBJ2-1; TRBD2 matches 11 bases. CDR1 and CDR2 from the germline V gene are SGHNT and YYREEE (reference sequence). Unmatched junction bases numbered 4, after V lost 0 bases and J lost 2 bases. The CDR3 runs to 17 residues. Written as DNA, the CDR3 is TGTGCCAGCAGCTTGGTTCTTAGCGGGAGGGCCTACAATGAGCAGTTCTTC. Translated, it gives CASSLVLSGRAYNEQFF.